The rows below give T cell receptor beta chains drawn from one sample of a study of STAT5B mutations in CD4+ large granular lymphocyte leukemia. TCRdb's table, derived via immunoSEQ multiplex PCR, lists solely in-frame clones and lacks some. The sample comprises around 24,000 clones, 60% to 80% of which are singletons, and around a tenth rests with the top ten. The sequenced sample consisted of CD4+ T cells from blood buffy coats. Receptor source: a human donor in good health. The CDR3 runs from the conserved cysteine through the conserved F or W. Each record gives: V gene, D gene, clone size, J gene, CDR3 protein, CDR3 DNA. D genes are given only for firm matches. A clone size is listed for some rows: how often the clone was seen (once, few, many), or a class if it is expanded.

TRBV9,-,-,TRBJ1-2,CASSVEAGIYGYTF,TGTGCCAGCAGCGTAGAGGCGGGGATCTATGGCTACACCTTC
TRBV7-9,-,few,TRBJ2-2,CATSGFNTGELFF,TGTGCCACCTCGGGGTTTAACACCGGGGAGCTGTTTTTT
TRBV7-6,-,-,TRBJ2-2,CASTLRGVTGELFF,TGTGCCAGCACCCTGAGGGGGGTCACCGGGGAGCTGTTTTTT
TRBV4-2,TRBD2,-,TRBJ2-2,CASSQDPSGGFNTGELFF,TGTGCCAGCAGCCAAGATCCTAGCGGGGGGTTCAACACCGGGGAGCTGTTTTTT
TRBV6-1,-,-,TRBJ1-3,CASSEDSVSRNTIYF,TGTGCCAGCAGTGAAGATTCGGTTTCGAGAAACACCATATATTTT
TRBV5-4,-,-,TRBJ1-4,CASSLDISTNEKLFF,TGTGCCAGCAGCTTGGACATCTCAACTAATGAAAAACTGTTTTTT
TRBV7-2,-,-,TRBJ2-5,CASSGGTVHQETQYF,TGTGCCAGCAGCGGGGGGACAGTACACCAAGAGACCCAGTACTTC
TRBV28,-,-,TRBJ2-7,CASRRREKEQYF,TGTGCCAGCAGGCGGAGGGAGAAAGAGCAGTACTTC
TRBV7-2,-,-,TRBJ1-1,CASSLGQVNTEAFF,TGTGCCAGCAGCTTAGGACAGGTGAACACTGAAGCTTTCTTT
TRBV7-9,-,-,TRBJ1-2,CASSWGAYGYTF,TGTGCCAGCAGCTGGGGGGCCTATGGCTACACCTTC
TRBV4-2,TRBD1,-,TRBJ1-3,CASSQGQVTSGNTIYF,TGTGCCAGCAGCCAGGGACAGGTTACCTCTGGAAACACCATATATTTT
TRBV6-4,-,-,TRBJ2-2,CASSFSGGTGELFF,TGTGCCAGCTCTTTTAGCGGAGGCACCGGGGAGCTGTTTTTT
TRBV30,-,-,TRBJ2-5,CAWSVIGGIQETQYF,TGTGCCTGGAGTGTAATAGGGGGAATACAAGAGACCCAGTACTTC
TRBV30,-,-,TRBJ1-5,CAWSDQGLSNQPQHF,TGTGCCTGGAGTGATCAAGGGTTGAGCAATCAGCCCCAGCATTTT
TRBV5-1,TRBD1,-,TRBJ1-1,CASSPGPETGGEAFF,TGCGCCAGCAGCCCTGGTCCAGAGACAGGGGGCGAAGCTTTCTTT
TRBV27,-,few,TRBJ1-6,CASSFEGGSYNSPLHF,TGTGCCAGCAGTTTTGAGGGTGGCTCCTATAATTCACCCCTCCACTTT
TRBV19,TRBD1,-,TRBJ1-1,CASTKDRVNTEAFF,TGTGCCAGTACCAAGGACAGGGTGAACACTGAAGCTTTCTTT
TRBV18,-,-,TRBJ2-2,CASSPSRSNTGELFF,TGTGCCAGCTCCCCCTCCCGGTCGAACACCGGGGAGCTGTTTTTT
TRBV29-1,-,few,TRBJ1-5,CSVEWSPNQPQHF,TGCAGCGTTGAATGGAGCCCGAATCAGCCCCAGCATTTT
TRBV6-1,-,-,TRBJ1-5,CASSWAYSNQPQHF,TGTGCCAGCAGTTGGGCATATAGCAATCAGCCCCAGCATTTT
TRBV18,TRBD1,-,TRBJ2-1,CASSPSGQGNEQFF,TGTGCCAGCTCACCCTCCGGACAGGGCAATGAGCAGTTCTTC
TRBV2,-,-,TRBJ2-3,CASTKTGRTSTDTQYF,TGTGCCAGCACCAAAACGGGCCGCACCAGCACAGATACGCAGTATTTT
TRBV2,TRBD2,-,TRBJ2-7,CASRPGLAENYEQYF,TGTGCCAGCAGACCGGGACTAGCGGAAAACTACGAGCAGTACTTC
TRBV15,-,once,TRBJ2-7,CATSRAGGATYEQYF,TGTGCCACCAGCAGAGCTGGCGGAGCCACCTACGAGCAGTACTTC
TRBV20-1,-,-,TRBJ2-1,CSATTYNEQFF,TGCAGTGCTACTACATACAATGAGCAGTTCTTC
TRBV4-3,-,once,TRBJ1-1,CASSQDRVGDTEAFF,TGCGCCAGCAGCCAAGATCGGGTAGGGGACACTGAAGCTTTCTTT
TRBV4-2,-,few,TRBJ1-1,CASSLRGDDEAFF,TGTGCCAGCAGCCTGCGGGGGGACGATGAAGCTTTCTTT
TRBV28,-,few,TRBJ1-2,CASSSGDLKGLGYTF,TGTGCCAGCAGTTCGGGGGACCTCAAGGGCTTGGGCTACACCTTC
TRBV4-1,-,-,TRBJ2-1,CASSQGRDDPRNEQFF,TGCGCCAGCAGCCAGGGGCGGGATGATCCCCGGAATGAGCAGTTCTTC
TRBV15,-,once,TRBJ1-1,CATSREPGRGTEAFF,TGTGCCACCAGCAGAGAACCGGGACGGGGCACTGAAGCTTTCTTT
TRBV19,-,few,TRBJ1-1,CASDSRGESNTEAFF,TGTGCCAGTGACAGTAGGGGAGAATCGAACACTGAAGCTTTCTTT
TRBV27,TRBD2,-,TRBJ2-7,CASSLRSSGSSPYEQYF,TGTGCCAGCAGTTTGAGGTCAAGCGGGAGTTCCCCTTACGAGCAGTACTTC
TRBV7-9,-,-,TRBJ2-2,CASSLVLPTGELFF,TGTGCCAGCAGCTTAGTCTTACCCACCGGGGAGCTGTTTTTT
TRBV19,-,-,TRBJ1-4,CASRPRGGGEKLFF,TGTGCCAGTAGACCCAGGGGAGGTGGTGAAAAACTGTTTTTT
TRBV7-9,TRBD2,few,TRBJ2-3,CASSLPFRLAGAGDTQYF,TGTGCCAGCAGCTTACCTTTCCGGCTAGCGGGAGCGGGGGATACGCAGTATTTT
TRBV28,-,-,TRBJ2-2,CASSLRSRIGGRTGELFF,TGTGCCAGCAGTTTAAGATCGCGTATCGGAGGGAGAACCGGGGAGCTGTTTTTT
TRBV7-9,-,few,TRBJ1-1,CASSSETNTEAFF,TGTGCCAGCAGCTCAGAGACGAACACTGAAGCTTTCTTT
TRBV27,TRBD1,-,TRBJ1-1,CASSRLPGQGGSNTEAFF,TGTGCCAGCAGTCGCTTGCCGGGACAGGGAGGATCGAACACTGAAGCTTTCTTT
TRBV9,TRBD1,-,TRBJ2-5,CASSVGGTGSVRETQYF,TGTGCCAGCAGCGTAGGAGGGACAGGGTCGGTTCGAGAGACCCAGTACTTC
TRBV2,-,-,TRBJ2-5,CASKATWAAPQETQYF,TGTGCCAGCAAGGCCACCTGGGCAGCTCCGCAAGAGACCCAGTACTTC
TRBV27,TRBD1,-,TRBJ2-3,CASRLNRGRTDTQYF,TGTGCCAGCAGACTAAACAGGGGTCGAACAGATACGCAGTATTTT
TRBV27,TRBD1,-,TRBJ2-6,CASSIQGAGANVLTF,TGTGCCAGCAGCATACAGGGGGCTGGGGCCAACGTCCTGACTTTC
TRBV14,TRBD2,-,TRBJ2-1,CASSRGLAGFTEQFF,TGTGCCAGCAGCCGCGGACTAGCGGGATTCACTGAGCAGTTCTTC
TRBV4-1,-,-,TRBJ2-5,CASSRDRTHQETQYF,TGCGCCAGCAGCCGAGACAGGACCCACCAAGAGACCCAGTACTTC
TRBV30,-,-,TRBJ2-7,CAWSGGPTYEQYF,TGTGCCTGGAGTGGGGGTCCGACCTACGAGCAGTACTTC
TRBV7-9,TRBD1,-,TRBJ1-1,CASSPRRGQIVDTEAFF,TGTGCCAGCAGCCCGCGACGGGGACAGATCGTGGACACTGAAGCTTTCTTT
TRBV5-4,-,-,TRBJ2-5,CASSLVSADQETQYF,TGTGCCAGCAGCTTGGTGTCAGCGGACCAAGAGACCCAGTACTTC
TRBV2,-,-,TRBJ2-1,CASSGGRGPYNEQFF,TGTGCCAGCAGTGGGGGGCGGGGTCCCTACAATGAGCAGTTCTTC
TRBV19,-,few,TRBJ1-5,CASSTATVNSNQPQHF,TGTGCCAGTAGTACGGCGACAGTGAATAGCAATCAGCCCCAGCATTTT
TRBV9,-,-,TRBJ2-2,CASGDSRELFF,TGTGCCAGCGGGGATAGCCGGGAGCTGTTTTTT